The clone carrying this T cell receptor beta chain was seen a handful of times. Antigen: not known. Germline V gene lookup returns CDR1 MNHNS and CDR2 SASEGT. CDR3 length equals 17 residues. V was shortened by 1 base and J by 2 bases, with 16 bases between the two germline ends. These data are taken from a study of T-cell reconstitution after alpha-beta-depleted transplantation in children. Study-level results: When one year had passed after transplant, most T-cell counts and diversity came from newly produced T cells.

Researchers prepared the TCRbeta library using unique molecular identifiers, the study reports. TCRdb independently ran MiXCR on the PCR reads; one entry per CDR3 protein. The data show some 350,000 distinct CDR3 sequences, 15% to 20% seen once. This sequence was found in a male patient aged 2 to 10 who had a stem cell transplant for acute lymphoblastic leukemia, so the T cells may come from the graft donor. The sample consisted of PBMCs, mostly from graft donor cells, taken 360 days after TCRalphabeta/CD19-depleted stem cell transplant. The chain links TRBV6-1 to TRBJ2-3, with D uncertain. The CDR3 coding sequence is TGTGCCAGCAGTGAAGGAATTGGGATCCACCACACAGATACGCAGTATTTT. It specifies CASSEGIGIHHTDTQYF.